Listed below are T cell receptor beta chains from one sample, sequenced in a study of metastatic and nonmetastatic thyroid tumors. TCRdb reprocessed the PCR reads via MiXCR. Counted here are about 13,000 clones, 24% occurring once; the ten biggest clones make up around 56%. Sequencing used blood. The receptors come from a male donor with papillary thyroid cancer or a benign thyroid nodule (not recorded which). Some clones in this sample may be carry-over from other donors' samples. Each CDR3 is given with its conserved first and last residue. Each record gives: J gene, V gene, clone size, D gene, CDR3 protein, CDR3 DNA. D genes are given only for firm matches. Expanded clones are given a class, and other clones once, few, many or no size at all.

TRBJ2-3	TRBV12-3/TRBV12-4	few	TRBD1	CASRPGTGTDTQYF	TGTGCCAGCAGGCCCGGGACAGGGACAGATACGCAGTATTTT
TRBJ2-2	TRBV11-3	many	NA	CASSSTGVITGELFF	TGTGCCAGCAGCTCAACGGGAGTGATCACCGGGGAGCTGTTTTTT
TRBJ2-7	TRBV20-1	NA	NA	CSGAQAGEQYF	TGCAGTGGCGCCCAAGCAGGCGAGCAGTACTTC
TRBJ2-7	TRBV29-1	few	TRBD1	CSVGQGEHEQYF	TGCAGCGTTGGACAGGGCGAGCACGAGCAGTACTTC
TRBJ2-2	TRBV7-2	NA	TRBD2	CASSFAGRKTGELFF	TGTGCCAGCAGCTTTGCCGGGAGGAAAACCGGGGAGCTGTTTTTT
TRBJ1-4	TRBV6-2/TRBV6-3	NA	NA	CASSNQEATNVKLFF	TGTGCCAGCAGTAACCAAGAAGCAACTAATGTCAAACTGTTTTTT
TRBJ2-1	TRBV15	NA	TRBD2	CATRDSGRDEQFF	TGTGCCACCAGAGATAGCGGGAGGGATGAGCAGTTCTTC
TRBJ2-7	TRBV20-1	NA	NA	CSARKQGDEQYF	TGCAGTGCTAGAAAACAGGGCGACGAGCAGTACTTC
TRBJ1-5	TRBV28	NA	NA	CASSRGWGNQPQHF	TGTGCCAGCAGTCGGGGTTGGGGCAATCAGCCCCAGCATTTT
TRBJ2-2	TRBV6-1	many	NA	CAGQSQGSAGELFF	TGTGCCGGTCAATCACAGGGTTCAGCCGGGGAGCTGTTTTTT
TRBJ1-2	TRBV5-6	NA	TRBD1	CASSRSGQGVLGYTF	TGTGCCAGCAGCCGCTCGGGACAGGGGGTTCTCGGCTACACCTTC
TRBJ2-7	TRBV24-1	few	TRBD1	CATSDAGQGASYEQYF	TGTGCCACCAGTGATGCCGGACAGGGTGCCTCCTACGAGCAGTACTTC
TRBJ2-7	TRBV27	many	NA	CASSQGRGPFYEQYF	TGTGCCAGCAGCCAAGGAAGGGGACCTTTCTACGAGCAGTACTTC
TRBJ2-1	TRBV4-1	NA	NA	CASSQQPGYNEQFF	TGCGCCAGCAGCCAACAGCCAGGGTACAATGAGCAGTTCTTC
TRBJ2-3	TRBV11-2	NA	NA	CASSQRGGGGWADTQYF	TGTGCCAGCAGCCAGAGAGGCGGAGGGGGCTGGGCAGATACGCAGTATTTT
TRBJ2-5	TRBV19	NA	NA	CASSISSISQETQYF	TGTGCCAGTAGTATATCGTCTATATCCCAAGAGACCCAGTACTTC
TRBJ1-5	TRBV30	few	NA	CAWSVLENQPQHF	TGTGCCTGGAGTGTTCTAGAAAATCAGCCCCAGCATTTT
TRBJ2-1	TRBV7-8	NA	NA	CASSARTVNEQFF	TGTGCCAGCAGCGCCCGGACAGTAAATGAGCAGTTCTTC
TRBJ2-1	TRBV6-1	few	NA	CASSFEGLGEQFF	TGTGCCAGCAGCTTCGAGGGCCTGGGTGAGCAGTTCTTC
TRBJ2-5	TRBV10-3	few	NA	CAIGPPTQETQYF	TGTGCCATCGGGCCACCGACCCAAGAGACCCAGTACTTC
TRBJ1-5	TRBV9	NA	NA	CASSVSGFNQPQHF	TGTGCCAGCAGCGTAAGTGGGTTCAATCAGCCCCAGCATTTT
TRBJ1-6	TRBV6-1	many	NA	CASSETENSPLHF	TGTGCCAGCAGTGAGACAGAAAATTCACCCCTCCACTTT
TRBJ2-7	TRBV11-2	NA	NA	CASSISYEQYF	TGTGCCAGCAGCATCTCCTACGAGCAGTACTTC
TRBJ2-1	TRBV20-1	NA	TRBD2	CSARDQPHLTSGSYNEQFF	TGCAGTGCTAGAGATCAACCGCACTTGACTAGCGGATCCTACAATGAGCAGTTCTTC
TRBJ2-7	TRBV4-2	once	NA	CASSQPTTYEQYF	TGTGCCAGCAGCCAACCGACCACCTACGAGCAGTACTTC
TRBJ2-7	TRBV28	NA	TRBD2	CASSPAGGAGRSYEQYF	TGTGCCAGCAGCCCGGCGGGGGGCGCCGGGAGATCCTACGAGCAGTACTTC
TRBJ1-3	TRBV6-1	medium-sized	TRBD1	CASSDPRDRVNTIYF	TGTGCCAGCAGTGACCCCCGGGACAGGGTAAACACCATATATTTT
TRBJ2-1	TRBV12-3/TRBV12-4	NA	NA	CASSLGAAYNEQFF	TGTGCCAGCAGTTTAGGAGCGGCCTACAATGAGCAGTTCTTC
TRBJ2-1	TRBV5-1	medium-sized	TRBD2	CASSLSGTTYNEQFF	TGCGCCAGCAGCTTATCCGGGACTACCTACAATGAGCAGTTCTTC
TRBJ2-7	TRBV6-5	NA	NA	CASSYWAGTPTGEQYF	TGTGCCAGCAGTTACTGGGCAGGGACCCCGACCGGCGAGCAGTACTTC
TRBJ2-2	TRBV6-4	NA	TRBD2	CASSDLGGAGELFF	TGTGCCAGCAGTGACTTGGGAGGGGCCGGGGAGCTGTTTTTT
TRBJ1-1	TRBV11-3	many	TRBD1	CASSLFQGAVTEAFF	TGTGCCAGCAGCTTATTTCAGGGGGCGGTGACTGAAGCTTTCTTT
TRBJ1-3	TRBV5-5	many	NA	CASSLAAVDGNTIYF	TGTGCCAGCAGCTTGGCAGCAGTCGACGGAAACACCATATATTTT
TRBJ1-2	TRBV12-3/TRBV12-4	few	NA	CASSLSLGAPDGYTF	TGTGCCAGCAGTTTATCCCTCGGGGCACCTGATGGCTACACCTTC
TRBJ2-2	TRBV24-1	medium-sized	NA	CATSGSVSTGELFF	TGTGCCACCAGTGGGTCAGTGAGCACCGGGGAGCTGTTTTTT
TRBJ2-7	TRBV7-2	few	TRBD2	CASSWTSGDTYEQYF	TGTGCCAGCAGTTGGACTAGCGGGGACACCTACGAGCAGTACTTC
TRBJ1-6	TRBV6-1	NA	NA	CASSRRESSPLHF	TGTGCCAGCAGTAGACGGGAGTCGTCACCCCTCCACTTT
TRBJ1-4	TRBV28	medium-sized	NA	CASRSNEKLFF	TGTGCCAGCAGAAGTAATGAAAAACTGTTTTTT
TRBJ2-2	TRBV28	medium-sized	NA	CASSFGREVTGELFF	TGTGCCAGCAGTTTCGGCAGGGAGGTCACCGGGGAGCTGTTTTTT
TRBJ1-4	TRBV12-3/TRBV12-4	many	TRBD1	CASSLRGQGFEKLFF	TGTGCCAGCAGTTTAAGGGGACAGGGGTTCGAAAAACTGTTTTTT
TRBJ2-3	TRBV20-1	few	TRBD2	CSATPIAGTSTDTQYF	TGCAGTGCCACCCCCATAGCGGGAACTAGCACAGATACGCAGTATTTT
TRBJ1-1	TRBV20-1	once	TRBD1	CSAIDRGQGGTTEAFF	TGCAGTGCTATCGACAGGGGGCAGGGGGGAACCACTGAAGCTTTCTTT
TRBJ1-4	TRBV6-1	many	NA	CASSNQEATNEKLFF	TGTGCCAGCAGTAACCAAGAAGCAACTAATGAAAAACTGTTTTTT
TRBJ1-3	TRBV18	many	NA	CASSPGSAAGSSGNTIYF	TGTGCCAGCTCACCAGGGTCGGCCGCTGGGAGTTCTGGAAACACCATATATTTT
TRBJ1-2	TRBV12-3/TRBV12-4	few	TRBD1	CASSVTGGTDGYTF	TGTGCCAGCAGTGTGACAGGGGGCACAGATGGCTACACCTTC
TRBJ1-2	TRBV18	few	NA	CASSPSYGYTF	TGTGCCAGCTCACCCTCGTATGGCTACACCTTC
TRBJ2-2	TRBV6-2/TRBV6-3	NA	TRBD2	CASKLSGRNTGELFF	TGTGCCAGCAAACTGAGCGGGAGGAACACCGGGGAGCTGTTTTTT
TRBJ2-1	TRBV28	few	NA	CASTPGGGAPYNEQFF	TGTGCCAGCACTCCCGGGGGCGGGGCGCCGTACAATGAGCAGTTCTTC
TRBJ2-5	TRBV13	NA	TRBD2	CASSYLLAGQETQYF	TGTGCCAGCAGCTACCTACTAGCGGGGCAAGAGACCCAGTACTTC
TRBJ2-2	TRBV12-3/TRBV12-4	NA	TRBD1	CASSPGGRTGELFF	TGTGCCAGCAGTCCAGGGGGCAGAACCGGGGAGCTGTTTTTT
TRBJ2-2	TRBV6-1	NA	NA	CASSDAPGETGELFF	TGTGCCAGCAGTGACGCGCCGGGGGAGACCGGGGAGCTGTTTTTT
TRBJ2-3	TRBV9	NA	TRBD2	CASSAIAGGPDTQYF	TGTGCCAGCAGCGCGATAGCGGGAGGGCCAGATACGCAGTATTTT
TRBJ2-7	TRBV6-1	NA	NA	CASFQGYEQYF	TGTGCCAGCTTCCAAGGATACGAGCAGTACTTC
TRBJ2-1	TRBV6-1	few	TRBD1	CASDRGREWGEQFF	TGTGCCAGCGACAGGGGGCGGGAGTGGGGTGAGCAGTTCTTC
TRBJ2-5	TRBV3-1	many	NA	CASSHADIETQYF	TGTGCCAGCAGCCACGCCGATATTGAGACCCAGTACTTC
TRBJ2-2	TRBV5-1	few	TRBD2	CASSLSGRAGGELFF	TGCGCCAGCAGCCTTAGCGGGAGGGCTGGCGGGGAGCTGTTTTTT
TRBJ2-5	TRBV5-5	many	NA	CASSLLDAPGTQYF	TGTGCCAGCAGCTTGCTGGACGCCCCCGGGACCCAGTACTTC
TRBJ2-2	TRBV11-3	NA	TRBD1	CASRSGQGNTGELFF	TGTGCCAGCAGGTCGGGACAGGGGAACACCGGGGAGCTGTTTTTT
TRBJ2-5	TRBV2	NA	NA	CASCRAGEQETQYF	TGTGCCAGCTGCCGGGCAGGGGAACAAGAGACCCAGTACTTC